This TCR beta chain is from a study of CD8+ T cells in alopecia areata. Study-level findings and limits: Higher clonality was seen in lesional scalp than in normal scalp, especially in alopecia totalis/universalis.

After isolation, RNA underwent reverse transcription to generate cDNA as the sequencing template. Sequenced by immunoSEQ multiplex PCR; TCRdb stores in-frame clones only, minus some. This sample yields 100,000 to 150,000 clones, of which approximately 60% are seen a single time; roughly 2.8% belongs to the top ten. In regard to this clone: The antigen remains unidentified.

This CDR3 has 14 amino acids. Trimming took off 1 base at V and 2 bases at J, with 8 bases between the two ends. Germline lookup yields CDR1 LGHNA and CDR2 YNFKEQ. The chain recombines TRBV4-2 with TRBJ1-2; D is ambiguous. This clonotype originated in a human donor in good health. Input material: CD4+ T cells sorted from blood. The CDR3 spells CASSQAYRNYGYTF. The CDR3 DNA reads TGTGCCAGCAGCCAAGCCTACCGAAACTATGGCTACACCTTC.